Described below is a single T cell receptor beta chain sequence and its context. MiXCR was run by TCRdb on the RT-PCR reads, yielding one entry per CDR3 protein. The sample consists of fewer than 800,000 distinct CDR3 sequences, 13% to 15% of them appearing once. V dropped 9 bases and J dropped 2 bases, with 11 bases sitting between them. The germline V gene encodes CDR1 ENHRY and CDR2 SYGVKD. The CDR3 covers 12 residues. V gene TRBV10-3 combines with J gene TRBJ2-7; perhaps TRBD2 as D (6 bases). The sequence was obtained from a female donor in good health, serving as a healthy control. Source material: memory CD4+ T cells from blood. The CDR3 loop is CAIAAGPYEQYF. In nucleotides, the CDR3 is TGTGCCATTGCGGCGGGGCCCTACGAGCAGTACTTC.